These T cell receptor beta chains were read from a single sample in a study of T cell clones after liver transplantation. TCRdb's table, derived via immunoSEQ multiplex PCR, lists solely in-frame clones and lacks some. Here the sample spans around 110,000 clones, 90% being singletons. The material sequenced was CD4+ T cells from blood, taken 12 months after liver transplant. The receptors were gathered from a human patient who received a liver transplant. Some T cells may be provided by the graft donor. Both conserved end residues are part of each CDR3. The order of the fields is V gene, CDR3 length, J gene, CDR3 protein.

v_call: TRBV28
cdr3_length: 18
j_call: TRBJ2-7
cdr3_aa: CASSSAGLAGVRAYEQYF

v_call: TRBV7-8
cdr3_length: 13
j_call: TRBJ1-5
cdr3_aa: CASSLDPTQPQHF

v_call: TRBV5-6
cdr3_length: 16
j_call: TRBJ2-1
cdr3_aa: CASSLDRGRAYNEQFF

v_call: TRBV19
cdr3_length: 14
j_call: TRBJ2-5
cdr3_aa: CASSVETGQETQYF

v_call: TRBV5-4
cdr3_length: 11
j_call: TRBJ2-3
cdr3_aa: CASSSTDTQYF

v_call: TRBV28
cdr3_length: 13
j_call: TRBJ2-3
cdr3_aa: CASSRPSVDTQYF

v_call: TRBV11-3
cdr3_length: 13
j_call: TRBJ2-4
cdr3_aa: CASSSPAMGIQYF

v_call: TRBV28
cdr3_length: 16
j_call: TRBJ1-5
cdr3_aa: CASLEHRGIGNQPQHF

v_call: TRBV6-6
cdr3_length: 14
j_call: TRBJ1-5
cdr3_aa: CASSPLDRDRPQHF

v_call: TRBV30
cdr3_length: 15
j_call: TRBJ2-1
cdr3_aa: CAWSDAQDVYNEQFF

v_call: TRBV5-1
cdr3_length: 14
j_call: TRBJ2-5
cdr3_aa: CASSGLTSGETQYF

v_call: TRBV6-5
cdr3_length: 12
j_call: TRBJ1-5
cdr3_aa: CASSNPSQPQHF

v_call: TRBV7-2
cdr3_length: 16
j_call: TRBJ1-1
cdr3_aa: CASSLEGGGPIAKAFF

v_call: TRBV6-5
cdr3_length: 14
j_call: TRBJ2-3
cdr3_aa: CASSGSRGTDTQYF

v_call: TRBV28
cdr3_length: 13
j_call: TRBJ2-7
cdr3_aa: CASRTGISYEQYF

v_call: TRBV5-8
cdr3_length: 14
j_call: TRBJ2-5
cdr3_aa: CASSLGTVQETQYF

v_call: TRBV28
cdr3_length: 15
j_call: TRBJ1-5
cdr3_aa: CASSIRDSSNQPQHF

v_call: TRBV9
cdr3_length: 14
j_call: TRBJ2-1
cdr3_aa: CASSVATSWNEQFF

v_call: TRBV6-4
cdr3_length: 13
j_call: TRBJ2-3
cdr3_aa: CASSQESRDTQYF

v_call: TRBV6-6
cdr3_length: 13
j_call: TRBJ2-1
cdr3_aa: CASSYLRDNEQFF

v_call: TRBV19
cdr3_length: 12
j_call: TRBJ2-5
cdr3_aa: CASSPPVGTQYF

v_call: TRBV19
cdr3_length: 14
j_call: TRBJ1-4
cdr3_aa: CASRSAGGIEKLFF

v_call: TRBV6-5
cdr3_length: 15
j_call: TRBJ2-6
cdr3_aa: CASSFYQSGANVLTF

v_call: TRBV9
cdr3_length: 15
j_call: TRBJ1-4
cdr3_aa: CASSVAGMIGEKLFF

v_call: TRBV4-3
cdr3_length: 16
j_call: TRBJ2-1
cdr3_aa: CASSQDRGGSYNEQFF

v_call: TRBV10-2
cdr3_length: 14
j_call: TRBJ2-2
cdr3_aa: CASSATGDTGELFF

v_call: TRBV7-9
cdr3_length: 14
j_call: TRBJ2-7
cdr3_aa: CASSSDRDSSEQYF

v_call: TRBV6-1
cdr3_length: 12
j_call: TRBJ1-1
cdr3_aa: CASSDISRSAFF

v_call: TRBV5-1
cdr3_length: 15
j_call: TRBJ2-1
cdr3_aa: CASSLRGEEDNEQFF

v_call: TRBV7-9
cdr3_length: 15
j_call: TRBJ1-5
cdr3_aa: CASSLGGSSNQPQHF

v_call: TRBV18
cdr3_length: 14
j_call: TRBJ2-5
cdr3_aa: CASHLAGGQETQYF

v_call: TRBV5-1
cdr3_length: 18
j_call: TRBJ2-1
cdr3_aa: CASSLAGLGTSGNNEQFF

v_call: TRBV11-3
cdr3_length: 14
j_call: TRBJ2-3
cdr3_aa: CASSPRTGTDTQYF

v_call: TRBV2
cdr3_length: 14
j_call: TRBJ2-7
cdr3_aa: CASSPTGRTYEQYF

v_call: TRBV4-2
cdr3_length: 19
j_call: TRBJ2-3
cdr3_aa: CASSSRSLALYSSTDTQYF

v_call: TRBV4-3
cdr3_length: 16
j_call: TRBJ2-3
cdr3_aa: CASSPRTGDGTDTQYF

v_call: TRBV27
cdr3_length: 14
j_call: TRBJ1-2
cdr3_aa: CASSLWGDSYGYTF

v_call: TRBV5-1
cdr3_length: 15
j_call: TRBJ1-1
cdr3_aa: CASSLSQGGNTEAFF

v_call: TRBV6-1
cdr3_length: 15
j_call: TRBJ2-3
cdr3_aa: CASSARQTIGGTQYF

v_call: TRBV5-1
cdr3_length: 15
j_call: TRBJ2-5
cdr3_aa: CASSSLTGGGETQYF

v_call: TRBV9
cdr3_length: 13
j_call: TRBJ2-3
cdr3_aa: CASSVIGTDTQYF

v_call: TRBV5-6
cdr3_length: 16
j_call: TRBJ2-3
cdr3_aa: CASSSRTSGRTDTQYF

v_call: TRBV5-4
cdr3_length: 16
j_call: TRBJ2-7
cdr3_aa: CASSLAGGSKSYEQYF

v_call: TRBV7-8
cdr3_length: 14
j_call: TRBJ1-1
cdr3_aa: CASSGRGGTTEAFF

v_call: TRBV7-9
cdr3_length: 16
j_call: TRBJ2-1
cdr3_aa: CASSLARLAGYNEQFF

v_call: TRBV7-9
cdr3_length: 16
j_call: TRBJ2-1
cdr3_aa: CASSSDRGSSYNEQFF

v_call: TRBV6-5
cdr3_length: 14
j_call: TRBJ2-7
cdr3_aa: CASSYGVPSYEQYF

v_call: TRBV6-1
cdr3_length: 16
j_call: TRBJ2-7
cdr3_aa: CASSERASGVSYEQYF

v_call: TRBV11-3
cdr3_length: 14
j_call: TRBJ2-2
cdr3_aa: CASRSGLNTGELFF

v_call: TRBV10-3
cdr3_length: 14
j_call: TRBJ2-2
cdr3_aa: CAARQVANTGELFF

v_call: TRBV29-1
cdr3_length: 15
j_call: TRBJ2-1
cdr3_aa: CSVAAGQGPRNEQFF